These 3 T cell receptor beta chains were all obtained from the same sample, sequenced in a study of blood T cell repertoires in COVID-19. TCRdb keeps only in-frame clones here, not all; method: immunoSEQ multiplex PCR. The sample has just over 40,000 clones; 70% to 85% are singletons. Specimen: peripheral blood. The source is a woman aged 60-75 years with acute or convalescent COVID-19.

This rearrangement joins TRBV20-1 to TRBJ2-7; TRBD2 matches 10 bases. This CDR3 spans 18 amino acids. From germline, CDR1 is DFQATT and CDR2 SNEGSKA (reference sequence). The trim removed 3 bases at V and 3 bases at J, leaving 17 bases unmatched. CDR3: CSASAWGRASGGRYEQYF. The DNA of the CDR3 is TGCAGTGCTAGTGCATGGGGGCGGGCTAGCGGGGGTCGCTACGAGCAGTACTTC.

The V call is TRBV29-1, the J call TRBJ2-3; TRBD1 might be the D (5 bases). The V gene's germline CDR1 is SQVTM and CDR2 ANQGSEA. Between the trimmed V and J ends, which lost 4 bases and 2 bases, there was a span of 16 bases. This CDR3 is 15 amino acids long. This chain's CDR3 is CSVAPRASNTDTQYF. The CDR3 coding sequence is TGCAGCGTTGCTCCCAGGGCCTCGAACACAGATACGCAGTATTTT.

The rearrangement links TRBV11-3 to TRBJ1-1; 7 bases align to TRBD1. Germline assignment: CDR1 SGHNT and CDR2 YENEEA. V dropped 6 bases and J dropped 3; count of bases not matched to a gene: 4. The CDR3 sequence is 13 residues long. The DNA for the CDR3 is TGTGCCAGCAGTCCGACAGGGTACACTGAAGCTTTCTTT. It codes for CASSPTGYTEAFF.